Shown below are 9 T cell receptor beta chains from a single sample sequenced in a study of a mutant IDH1 vaccine in newly diagnosed glioma. TCRdb's table, derived via immunoSEQ multiplex PCR, lists solely in-frame clones and lacks some. This sample has 40,000 to 50,000 clones, with more than 80% found just once. As to time point: week 35, safety follow-up. In the vaccine, a single dose held 300 ug of the mutant IDH1 20-mer peptide, along with topical imiquimod. Their antigen targets remain unknown. This material consisted of PBMCs, taken from a glioma patient whose treatment included an IDH1 peptide vaccine. These receptors were obtained from a middle-aged man with glioma.

This clone has just a few counts. This rearrangement joins TRBV25-1 to TRBJ2-1; tentatively, D is TRBD2 (6 bases). V was pared by 3 bases and J by 4 bases, with 16 bases between. Germline values: CDR1 MGHDK, CDR2 SYGVNS. CDR3 length equals 16 residues. CDR3 in amino acids: CASSDHRDFFYNEQFF. CDR3 DNA sequence: TGTGCCAGCAGTGATCACCGGGACTTCTTTTACAATGAGCAGTTCTTC.

J is TRBJ2-5 and V is TRBV28; D may be TRBD1 (7 bases). The CDR3 runs 14 residues. V gave up 2 bases and J gave up 5 bases, with 12 bases separating them. In germline, CDR1 is MDHEN, CDR2 SYDVKM. DNA for the CDR3: TGTGCCAGCAGTTTAGGAGGGGGCCGCGAGACCCAGTACTTC. Translating gives CASSLGGGRETQYF.

The chain carries TRBV19 and TRBJ2-5; 8 positions match TRBD2. The germline gives CDR1 LNHDA, CDR2 SQIVND (reference sequence). This CDR3 spans 15 amino acids. The junction had 7 bases not matched to a gene; V was cut back by 5 bases and J by 2 bases. The CDR3 is CASSPRVAGQETQYF. The CDR3 DNA is TGTGCCAGTAGTCCCCGGGTAGCGGGACAAGAGACCCAGTACTTC.

Only one count was recorded for this clone. The rearrangement links TRBV15 to TRBJ2-7, with no clear D. Germline V gene data show CDR1 as LNHNV and CDR2 as YYDKDF (reference sequence). V lost 0 bases and J 2 bases, leaving 8 bases between the germline ends. The length of the CDR3 is 14 residues. The CDR3 loop reads CATSRDAGPYEQYF. CDR3 DNA sequence: TGTGCCACCAGCAGAGATGCCGGCCCCTACGAGCAGTACTTC.

This clone has a handful of counts. The gene calls are TRBV5-5 and TRBJ2-7; perhaps TRBD2 as D (5 bases). The CDR3 totals 13 residues. The germline V gene encodes CDR1 SGHKS and CDR2 YYEKEE (reference sequence). Trimming took off 4 bases at V and 2 bases at J, with 10 bases between the two ends. The CDR3 protein is CASSPLGAYEQYF. Here the CDR3 DNA reads TGTGCCAGCAGCCCTCTGGGAGCCTACGAGCAGTACTTC.

V gene TRBV6-1 combines with J gene TRBJ1-1; perhaps TRBD1 as D (6 bases). Germline CDR1 MNHNS, CDR2 SASEGT. Trimming took 1 base from V and 7 from J, leaving 16 bases between them. The CDR3 runs to 15 residues. DNA for the CDR3: TGTGCCAGCAGTGAAGGTAAGGGGGATCGGCGTGAAGCTTTCTTT. As protein: CASSEGKGDRREAFF.

The CDR3 DNA is TGTGCCAGCAGTTATACAATCAGCCCTATCGGCTACACCTTC. Its protein is CASSYTISPIGYTF. The J gene is TRBJ1-2, the V gene TRBV6-5, with D uncertain. Germline values: CDR1 MNHEY, CDR2 SVGAGI. The CDR3 totals 14 residues. Trimming stripped 3 bases from V and 8 bases from J, with 16 bases between.

CDR3 sequence reads: CASGGWAGGPRSYNEQFF. Written as DNA, the CDR3 is TGCGCCAGCGGTGGCTGGGCGGGGGGCCCCAGGTCCTACAATGAGCAGTTCTTC. The rearrangement joins TRBV5-1 to TRBJ2-1; 8 bases agree with TRBD2. The junction had 16 bases not matched to a gene; V was cut back by 7 bases and J by 1 base. The germline V gene encodes CDR1 SGHRS and CDR2 YFSETQ. The CDR3 is 18 amino acids.

The rearrangement uses TRBV4-1 and TRBJ1-1, with TRBD1 matching over 10 bases. Trimming removed 1 base from V and 2 bases from J; junction bases left unmatched: 13. Germline CDR1 and CDR2: MGHRA and YSYEKL. CDR3 length: 19 amino acids. Written as DNA, the CDR3 is TGCGCCAGCAGCCAAGGAATTTGGAGAAGGGACAGGGGCAACACTGAAGCTTTCTTT. It specifies CASSQGIWRRDRGNTEAFF.